The 22 T cell receptor beta chains reported below all come from one sample, sequenced in a study of technical replicates of blood from several donors (TCRdb year 2017). Libraries were made using the immunoSEQ multiplex PCR assay. TCRdb retrieved this table from immuneACCESS and kept in-frame rearrangements only. Not all clones are present; in checked studies, unresolved V genes account for under half, and no reason is known for the remainder. Here the sample has about 80,000 clones; roughly 96% occur a single time. Of the sample, approximately 0.3% falls within the top ten clones. The specimen was T cells isolated from PBMCs. The receptors shown here come from a human donor in good health.

This rearrangement joins TRBV9 to TRBJ2-5; 9 bases are shared with TRBD1. Germline loops: CDR1 SGDLS, CDR2 YYNGEE. With V trimmed by 4 bases and J by 4 bases, 11 bases remained unmatched. The CDR3 is 16 residues long. The chain's CDR3 is CASSLRTGVNRETQYF. As DNA, the CDR3 is TGTGCCAGCAGCCTACGGACAGGGGTCAATCGAGAGACCCAGTACTTC.

This chain links TRBV7-9 with TRBJ2-2; 8 bases are a match to TRBD1. This CDR3 is 15 amino acids long. V shed 1 base and J 4 bases; nucleotides not matched to a gene: 2. CDR1 is SEHNR and CDR2 is FQNEAQ in the germline V gene (reference sequence). CDR3 sequence reads: CASSLGQGATGELFF. CDR3 DNA: TGTGCCAGCAGCTTAGGGCAGGGGGCCACCGGGGAGCTGTTTTTT.

The gene calls are TRBV9 and TRBJ2-5, with a possible D match to TRBD2 (6 bases). Between the trimmed V and J ends, which lost 7 bases and 1 base, there was a span of 11 bases. CDR3 length: 13 amino acids. Germline CDR1 and CDR2: SGDLS and YYNGEE. CDR3 protein: CASAGTRQETQYF. The CDR3 DNA sequence: TGTGCCAGCGCTGGGACTCGCCAAGAGACCCAGTACTTC. Filled out from reference TRBV9 and TRBJ2-5, the complete variable domain reads DSGVTQTPKHLITATGQRVTLRCSPRSGDLSVYWYQQSLDQGLQFLIQYYNGEERAKGNILERFSAQQFPDLHSELNLSSLELGDSALYFCASAGTRQETQYFGPGTRLLVL.

This chain joins TRBV10-3 and TRBJ1-2; D call uncertain. Trimming pared 2 bases from V and 2 bases from J, leaving 6 bases between. The CDR3 length is 13 residues. From germline, CDR1 is ENHRY and CDR2 SYGVKD. The CDR3 nucleotides read TGTGCCATCAGTGAGGCGGCCAACTATGGCTACACCTTC. Its protein product is CAISEAANYGYTF.

This rearrangement joins TRBV19 to TRBJ2-7; D gene uncertain. CDR1 is LNHDA and CDR2 is SQIVND in the germline V gene (reference sequence). The V end was cut by 9 bases, the J end by 2 bases, with 8 bases between. This CDR3 contains 11 residues. The DNA of the CDR3 is TGTGCCAGCACTGATACCTACGAGCAGTACTTC. This encodes CASTDTYEQYF.

The chain combines TRBV15 with TRBJ1-4; D unclear. The V and J ends lost 1 base and 10 bases respectively, with 7 bases between them. The germline V gene has CDR1 LNHNV and CDR2 YYDKDF (reference sequence). The CDR3 runs 12 residues. This CDR3 is CATSRAIGKLFF. As DNA, the CDR3 is TGTGCCACCAGCAGAGCTATTGGAAAACTGTTTTTT.

This chain uses TRBV2 with TRBJ2-1; unclear D gene. This CDR3 has 11 amino acids. CDR1 SNHLY and CDR2 FYNNEI come from the germline V gene. V was cut by 7 bases and J by 7 bases, with 8 bases left in between. CDR3 nucleotide sequence: TGTGCCAGCACCTCGCGGAATGAGCAGTTCTTC. Its protein product is CASTSRNEQFF.

Written as DNA, the CDR3 is TGTGCCAGCAGCGGGGGACTAGGGGTCTACGAGCAGTACTTC. Its translation is CASSGGLGVYEQYF. The genes are TRBV9 and TRBJ2-7; 8 bases fit TRBD2. The CDR3 length is 14 residues. The V gene end was trimmed by 3 bases and the J gene end by 3 bases; junction bases not matched to a gene: 5. Germline V gene data show CDR1 as SGDLS and CDR2 as YYNGEE.

The rearrangement links TRBV6-5 to TRBJ1-2, with 7 bases lining up with TRBD1. The ends lost 5 bases at V and 6 bases at J; junction bases unmatched: 6. This CDR3 is built from 13 residues. The germline gives CDR1 MNHEY, CDR2 SVGAGI. The DNA of the CDR3 is TGTGCCAGCAGTACGTGGGACAGCCATGGCTACACCTTC. It encodes CASSTWDSHGYTF.

The genes are TRBV13 and TRBJ2-2, with 7 bases that match TRBD1. The V and J ends lost 5 bases and 2 bases, in that order; junction bases with no gene match: 11. Per the germline V gene, CDR1 is PRHDT and CDR2 is FYEKMQ (reference sequence). The CDR3 sequence is 17 residues long. The CDR3 spells CASSRLRGDSNTGELFF. CDR3 coding DNA: TGTGCCAGCAGCCGTCTCCGAGGGGACAGTAACACCGGGGAGCTGTTTTTT. Supplemented by reference TRBV13 and TRBJ2-2, the full variable domain reads AAGVIQSPRHLIKEKRETATLKCYPIPRHDTVYWYQQGPGQDPQFLISFYEKMQSDKGSIPDRFSAQQFSDYHSELNMSSLELGDSALYFCASSRLRGDSNTGELFFGEGSRLTVL.

The chain employs TRBV7-2 and TRBJ2-7; a possible D gene is TRBD1 (5 bases). This CDR3 region has 14 residues. With 1 base removed from V and 4 bases from J, the gap between germline ends came to 11 bases. Germline V gene lookup returns CDR1 SGHTA and CDR2 FQGNSA. The CDR3 DNA reads as TGTGCCAGCAGCTTAGAAGGGGCCGGATACGAGCAGTACTTC. Translating it yields CASSLEGAGYEQYF.

This clone was observed a single time. The chain combines TRBV4-2 with TRBJ2-5, with 9 bases that match TRBD1. V dropped 2 bases and J dropped 0; count of bases not matched to a gene: 10. The CDR3 has 18 amino acids. Germline lookup yields CDR1 LGHNA and CDR2 YNFKEQ. CDR3 bases: TGTGCCAGCAGCCAAAAGGTTCCCGGACAGGGGTACCAAGAGACCCAGTACTTC. Its protein is CASSQKVPGQGYQETQYF.

Regarding this clone: The germline gene is not matched at one end of the junction; a read error may be the cause. The genes are TRBV7-7 and TRBJ2-3, with a tentative D call TRBD1 (6 bases). From germline, CDR1 is SSHAT and CDR2 FNYEAQ (reference sequence). The CDR3 consists of 14 residues. CDR3 sequence reads: CASSLGRDTNTQYF. The CDR3 coding sequence is TGTGCTAGCAGCTTGGGCCGGGACACGAATACGCAGTATTTT. The full variable domain, rest sourced from reference TRBV7-7 and TRBJ2-3, is GAGVSQSPRYKVTKRGQDVTLRCDPISSHATLYWYQQALGQGPEFLTYFNYEAQPDKSGLPSDRFSAERPEGSISTLTIQRTEQRDSAMYRCASSLGRDTNTQYFGPGTRLTVL.

The chain links TRBV28 to TRBJ1-1; 9 bases are shared with TRBD1. Germline V gene sequence: CDR1 MDHEN, CDR2 SYDVKM. V lost 6 bases, J lost 5 bases, and 4 bases stayed unmatched. The CDR3 has 13 residues. The CDR3 sequence is CASSQTGGTEAFF. For the CDR3, the DNA is TGTGCCAGCAGCCAGACAGGGGGTACTGAAGCTTTCTTT.

CDR3 protein: CASSPGLAGAFGETQYF. In DNA, the CDR3 is TGCGCCAGCAGTCCGGGACTAGCGGGAGCATTTGGAGAGACCCAGTACTTC. This sequence joins TRBV5-1 and TRBJ2-5, with 14 bases matching TRBD2. The CDR3 has 17 amino acids. CDR1 is SGHRS, CDR2 YFSETQ, per germline. J gave up 4 bases and V 5 bases, and 10 bases lay outside the gene matches. Using reference TRBV5-1 and TRBJ2-5 for the parts outside the CDR3, the full variable domain is KAGVTQTPRYLIKTRGQQVTLSCSPISGHRSVSWYQQTPGQGLQFLFEYFSETQRNKGNFPGRFSGRQFSNSRSEMNVSTLELGDSALYLCASSPGLAGAFGETQYFGPGTRLLVL.

This clone was counted once. The chain is built from TRBV9 and TRBJ1-2; no clear D. The CDR3 consists of 11 residues. Trimming removed 3 bases from V and 6 bases from J, with 6 bases in between. Germline values: CDR1 SGDLS, CDR2 YYNGEE. CDR3 nucleotides: TGTGCCAGCAGCGCCTCTGATGGCTACACCTTC. Amino acids: CASSASDGYTF.

The chain is built from TRBV15 and TRBJ2-1; possible D gene TRBD1, 5 bases. V lost 2 bases and J 10 bases, leaving 18 bases between the germline ends. CDR1 is LNHNV, CDR2 YYDKDF, per germline (reference sequence). CDR3 size: 15 residues. The CDR3 DNA is TGTGCCACCAGCAGACGAATCCAGGGTTTAGGCGAGCAGTTCTTC. Residues: CATSRRIQGLGEQFF.

The chain uses TRBV14 and TRBJ2-7; no firm D call. The CDR3 consists of 11 residues. V was shortened by 1 base and J by 8 bases, with 6 bases between the two germline ends. Germline-derived CDR1 and CDR2 are SGHDN and FVKESK. CDR3 sequence reads: CASSQGAKQYF. The CDR3 DNA follows: TGTGCCAGCAGCCAAGGGGCAAAGCAGTACTTC.

V is TRBV4-3 and J is TRBJ1-1; no firm D call. Germline loops: CDR1 LGHNA, CDR2 YSLEER. V lost 4 bases and J 1 base, leaving 10 bases between the germline ends. This CDR3 contains 14 residues. CDR3 DNA sequence: TGCGCCAGCAGCCCCCCTGGCAGGAACACTGAAGCTTTCTTT. It translates to CASSPPGRNTEAFF.

The rearrangement joins TRBV28 to TRBJ2-5, with 7 bases aligning to TRBD1. J lost 4 bases, V lost 5 bases, and 10 bases had no gene match. This CDR3 has 15 amino acids. Germline loops: CDR1 MDHEN, CDR2 SYDVKM. The CDR3: CASSTTTGAGETQYF. Here the CDR3 DNA reads TGTGCCAGCAGTACGACAACAGGGGCGGGAGAGACCCAGTACTTC.

This chain connects TRBV28 to TRBJ1-5; perhaps TRBD1 as D (6 bases). The CDR3 has 16 amino acids. Per the germline V gene, CDR1 is MDHEN and CDR2 is SYDVKM. The V and J ends lost 4 bases and 0 bases respectively, with 13 bases between them. Here the CDR3 reads CASSWTDAYSNQPQHF. The CDR3 DNA sequence: TGTGCCAGCAGTTGGACAGATGCTTATAGCAATCAGCCCCAGCATTTT. Full variable domain (missing parts from reference TRBV28 and TRBJ1-5): DVKVTQSSRYLVKRTGEKVFLECVQDMDHENMFWYRQDPGLGLRLIYFSYDVKMKEKGDIPEGYSVSREKKERFSLILESASTNQTSMYLCASSWTDAYSNQPQHFGDGTRLSIL.

The chain employs TRBV7-9 and TRBJ2-3; TRBD2 aligns across 9 bases. J was trimmed by 5 bases and V by 3 bases; bases with no gene match: 6. The CDR3 loop spans 15 amino acids. Germline V gives CDR1 SEHNR, CDR2 FQNEAQ (reference sequence). As DNA, the CDR3 is TGTGCCAGCAGCTTCCGCGGGAGGGCCAGAGATACGCAGTATTTT. Amino acid sequence: CASSFRGRARDTQYF. The full variable domain, rest sourced from reference TRBV7-9 and TRBJ2-3, is DTGVSQNPRHKITKRGQNVTFRCDPISEHNRLYWYRQTLGQGPEFLTYFQNEAQLEKSRLLSDRFSAERPKGSFSTLEIQRTEQGDSAMYLCASSFRGRARDTQYFGPGTRLTVL.